This TCR beta chain was sequenced during a study of blood T cell repertoires in COVID-19. Study at large: Sites across the United States, Italy and Spain contributed samples from acute and convalescent COVID-19.

The data were produced by immunoSEQ multiplex PCR, yet TCRdb's version contains in-frame clones alone and is incomplete. The data show about 380,000 clones, with around 90% seen just once and 1.2% held by the top ten. This TCR was recovered from a woman in her late teens or twenties who had recovered from COVID-19. Sequencing was performed on PBMCs or T cells enriched from blood (not recorded which).

The CDR3 protein is CASSFDRGGYTF. The CDR3 DNA sequence: TGTGCCAGCAGCTTCGACAGGGGAGGCTACACCTTC. The chain has TRBV11-2 and TRBJ1-2; 8 positions match TRBD1. The V segment lost 3 bases and the J segment 8 bases; nucleotides outside the gene matches: 2. This CDR3 has 12 amino acids. Germline CDR1 reads SGHAT; CDR2 reads FQNNGV.